This paragraph reports one T cell receptor (beta chain). The antigen is not known. The sample originates from a study of T cells expressing NK-cell markers. Study summary: Sorted CD3+CD56+NKG2C+, CD3+CD56+NKG2C- and CD3+CD56-NKG2C+ T-cell subsets were beta-chain profiled. Eight donors were sequenced, of whom seven were HCMV-seropositive, while the remaining one was HCMV-seronegative. The study's findings and limits: Several of the donors carried dominant NKG2C+ clonotypes that took up about 1.0-7.0% of their CD8+ T cells.

The CDR3 is 13 amino acids. TCRdb derives one entry per CDR3 protein from the 5' RACE reads, leaving out DNA. This specimen shows approximately 440,000 distinct CDR3 sequences; the ten leading clones hold 1.4%. This clonotype was sampled from a woman in her forties or fifties in good health. The sample was blood T cells: a sorted CD56 or NKG2C T cell subset, CD4+ or CD8+ T cells, or bulk PBMC T cells (not recorded which). This chain connects TRBV12-3 or TRBV12-4 to TRBJ1-2. The CDR3 loop reads CAARGGSDYGYTF.